This entry is about one T cell receptor beta chain. Its antigen is not known. Every participant with HIV received treatment in the United States. With survey level as its setting, the immunoSEQ assay was v3.0. Some clones are missing from TCRdb's copy, which holds only in-frame ones; the method was immunoSEQ multiplex PCR. This table holds 30,000 to 40,000 clones, 87% found once. This entry comes from a study of long-term antiretroviral therapy in people with HIV. Study-wide background: First collections came about a decade before the 2015 immediate-ART recommendation. Study findings and constraints: The blood, collected between the mid-2000s and the late 2010s, was possibly taken under older ART regimens. Regardless of time point, clones expanded before ART dominated the repertoire.

The CDR3 runs to 16 residues. Trimming shortened V by 0 bases and J by 8 bases, and 17 bases separated the two germline ends. CDR1 and CDR2 (germline): MGHRA, YSYEKL. The chain is built from TRBV4-1 and TRBJ2-1; possible D gene TRBD2, 5 bases. The clonotype comes from a man between 18 and 35 years old with HIV. The source was unsorted PBMCs, collected 1.1 years after starting antiretroviral therapy. In DNA form, the CDR3 reads TGCGCCAGCAGCCAAGATAGCCGCGGAGAGAGGGATGAGCAGTTCTTC. Protein product: CASSQDSRGERDEQFF.